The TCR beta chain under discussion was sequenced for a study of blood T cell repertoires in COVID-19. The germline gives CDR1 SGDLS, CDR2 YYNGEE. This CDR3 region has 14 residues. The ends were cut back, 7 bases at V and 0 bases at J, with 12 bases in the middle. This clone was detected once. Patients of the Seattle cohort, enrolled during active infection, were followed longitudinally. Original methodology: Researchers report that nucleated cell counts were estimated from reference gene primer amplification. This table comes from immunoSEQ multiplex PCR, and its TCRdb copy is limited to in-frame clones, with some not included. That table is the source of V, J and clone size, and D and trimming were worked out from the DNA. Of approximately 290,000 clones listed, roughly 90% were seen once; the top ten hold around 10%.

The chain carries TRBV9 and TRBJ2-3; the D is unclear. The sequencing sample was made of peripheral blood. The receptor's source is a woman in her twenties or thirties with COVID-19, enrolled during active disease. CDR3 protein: CASGSAPSTDTQYF. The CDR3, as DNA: TGTGCCAGCGGCAGCGCTCCCAGCACAGATACGCAGTATTTT.